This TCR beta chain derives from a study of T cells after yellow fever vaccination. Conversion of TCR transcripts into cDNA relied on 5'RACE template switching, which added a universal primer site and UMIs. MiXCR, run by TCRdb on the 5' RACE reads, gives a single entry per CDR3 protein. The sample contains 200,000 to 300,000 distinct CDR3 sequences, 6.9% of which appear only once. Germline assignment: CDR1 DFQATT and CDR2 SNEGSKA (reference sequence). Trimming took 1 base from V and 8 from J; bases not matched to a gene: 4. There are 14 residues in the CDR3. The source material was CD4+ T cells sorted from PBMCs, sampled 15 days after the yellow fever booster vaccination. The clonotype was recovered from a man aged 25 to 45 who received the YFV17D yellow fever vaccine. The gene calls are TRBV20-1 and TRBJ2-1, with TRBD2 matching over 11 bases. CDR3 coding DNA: TGCAGTGCTAGAGTAGCGGGAGGGAGGGATGAGCAGTTCTTC. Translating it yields CSARVAGGRDEQFF.